This T cell receptor beta chain emerged from a study of beta chain features in type 1 diabetes. Regarding the study as a whole: Across all four CD4+ subsets, people with type 1 diabetes showed modestly shorter TCRB CDR3s.

As every portion of the isolated RNA was reverse transcribed, the sequencing read expressed TCRB transcripts. Produced via immunoSEQ multiplex PCR; TCRdb's table is partial and in-frame only. This sample has 640,000 or so clones, with under 15% found just once. The V and J ends lost 5 bases and 5 bases respectively, with 12 bases between them. Germline CDR1 is MNHNS and CDR2 is SASEGT. The CDR3 contains 13 residues. To note about this clone: The antigen is undetermined.

The rearrangement links TRBV6-1 to TRBJ1-2; a possible D gene is TRBD1 (5 bases). Material: naive CD4+ T cells from blood. This TCR derives from a man aged 18 to 35 with type 1 diabetes. The DNA of the CDR3 is TGTGCCAGCAGTTTGGGGACCGCATATGGCTACACCTTC. Protein: CASSLGTAYGYTF.